This T cell receptor beta chain came from a study of T-cell reconstitution after alpha-beta-depleted transplantation in children. Of note for this clonotype: Given a much more abundant clone one base away, this may be a read error.

Construction of the TCRbeta library involved unique molecular identifiers. TCRdb processed the PCR reads anew with MiXCR; each CDR3 protein has one entry. Here the sample spans 600,000 to 800,000 distinct CDR3 sequences, around 12% being singletons. The germline V gene has CDR1 ENHRY and CDR2 SYGVKD. CDR3 size: 12 residues. Between the trimmed V and J ends, which lost 8 bases and 3 bases, there was a span of 10 bases. The material sequenced was PBMCs, taken before TCRalphabeta/CD19-depleted stem cell transplant. This sequence originates from a girl aged 2-10 years with congenital amegakaryocytic thrombocytopenia, due to receive a stem cell transplant. This chain joins TRBV10-3 and TRBJ2-5; D gene uncertain. In DNA, the CDR3 is TGTGCCATCTCGCACGGCAAAGAGACCCAGTACTTC. Translation: CAISHGKETQYF.